The rows below give T cell receptor beta chains drawn from one sample of a study of T cell responses to AZD1222 COVID-19 vaccine. TCRdb keeps only in-frame clones here, not all; method: immunoSEQ multiplex PCR. The sample holds approximately 99,000 clones, just over 90% seen once. This specimen was peripheral blood, taken 28 days after the second AZD1222 dose. These receptor sequences come from an adult who received the AZD1222 COVID-19 vaccine. Each CDR3 is given with its conserved first and last residue. A D gene is named only where the DNA matches it firmly. Clone sizes are given selectively: once, few, many, or a class where the clone is expanded.

J | size | V | D | DNA | CDR3
TRBJ1-2 | NA | TRBV30 | NA | TGTGCCTGGAAAGTAGAGGGACGTCGGGTTGGCTACACCTTC | CAWKVEGRRVGYTF
TRBJ1-5 | NA | TRBV28 | NA | TGTGCCAGCAGTCCTACCCAGGCTCTTGGGGGCAATCAGCCCCAGCATTTT | CASSPTQALGGNQPQHF
TRBJ2-3 | NA | TRBV5-4 | TRBD2 | TGTGCCAGCAGCTCTTCGAGCGGGAGTGGGGATACGCAGTATTTT | CASSSSSGSGDTQYF
TRBJ1-2 | many | TRBV6-5 | TRBD1 | TGTGCCAGCAGTTCAGGGGGACATAGGGGCTACACCTTC | CASSSGGHRGYTF
TRBJ2-7 | NA | TRBV5-1 | NA | TGCGCCAGCAGTCTGACAGGGGAGGGTTACGAGCAGTACTTC | CASSLTGEGYEQYF
TRBJ2-2 | NA | TRBV29-1 | NA | TGCAGCGCCCCGGTACCTGGGAGCACCGGGGAGCTGTTTTTT | CSAPVPGSTGELFF
TRBJ2-1 | NA | TRBV27 | NA | TGTGCCAGCGGGAGTAGAGCTGAGCAGTTCTTC | CASGSRAEQFF
TRBJ1-1 | NA | TRBV30 | NA | TGTGCCTGGAGGGCCCCCAGTTACACTGAAGCTTTCTTT | CAWRAPSYTEAFF
TRBJ1-5 | NA | TRBV9 | TRBD1 | TGTGCCAGCAGCGGACAGGGGATCAATCAGCCCCAGCATTTT | CASSGQGINQPQHF
TRBJ1-2 | NA | TRBV29-1 | NA | TGCAGCGTTGGGGGGTACTATGGCTACACCTTC | CSVGGYYGYTF
TRBJ2-5 | NA | TRBV7-6 | TRBD1 | TGTGCCAGCAGCTTAGGGTACGCCCGACAGGGGCGGAAAGAGACCCAGTACTTC | CASSLGYARQGRKETQYF
TRBJ1-5 | once | TRBV6-2/TRBV6-3 | TRBD1 | TGTGCCAGCAGCCTATCTCATGACAGGGGGCTGGGAAGCAATCAGCCCCAGCATTTT | CASSLSHDRGLGSNQPQHF
TRBJ1-5 | few | TRBV29-1 | NA | TGCAGCGTTGTAATCGGGCCCGGGCAGCCCCAGCATTTT | CSVVIGPGQPQHF
TRBJ2-7 | NA | TRBV7-2 | NA | TGTGCCAGCAGCTTAAGCGGCCTGAGCTCCTACGAGCAGTACTTC | CASSLSGLSSYEQYF
TRBJ1-3 | NA | TRBV7-2 | NA | TGTGCCAGCAGCCCTGGACCCGGAAACACCATATATTTT | CASSPGPGNTIYF
TRBJ2-1 | once | TRBV6-1 | NA | TGTGCCAGCAGTGAACAGGGCACCTACAATGAGCAGTTCTTC | CASSEQGTYNEQFF
TRBJ1-4 | NA | TRBV5-1 | NA | TGCGCCAGCAAAATGAACGGTTTAACTAATGAAAAACTGTTTTTT | CASKMNGLTNEKLFF
TRBJ1-2 | NA | TRBV7-8 | TRBD1 | TGTGCCAGCAGCTTAGGGACAGGGTGGGAGTCCTATGGCTACACCTTC | CASSLGTGWESYGYTF
TRBJ1-1 | NA | TRBV14 | NA | TGTGCCAGCAGCCAAGTTCAGAATCTTCGCACTGAAGCTTTCTTT | CASSQVQNLRTEAFF
TRBJ2-7 | NA | TRBV3-1/TRBV3-2 | NA | TGTGCCAGCAGCCAAAAGTGGGACGGCGAGCAGTACTTC | CASSQKWDGEQYF
TRBJ2-1 | NA | TRBV18 | TRBD2 | TGTGCCAGCTCACCCGGGACTAGCGGACACAATGAGCAGTTCTTC | CASSPGTSGHNEQFF
TRBJ1-1 | once | TRBV5-1 | NA | TGCGCCAGCAGCTTGGCCGGGACTCAGGCTGAAGCTTTCTTT | CASSLAGTQAEAFF
TRBJ1-4 | NA | TRBV6-5 | NA | TGTGCCAGCAGTTATTCCGCAACTAATGAAAAACTGTTTTTT | CASSYSATNEKLFF
TRBJ1-6 | NA | TRBV7-9 | NA | TGTGCCAGCAGCTTTGCAGGGAATAATTCACCCCTCCACTTT | CASSFAGNNSPLHF
TRBJ1-1 | NA | TRBV7-9 | NA | TGTGCCAGCAGCTTAAGATTAAGGGGTGGGACGGGTACTGAAGCTTTCTTT | CASSLRLRGGTGTEAFF
TRBJ1-5 | NA | TRBV3-1/TRBV3-2 | NA | TGTGCCAGCAGCCAAGACTCCCTGACGCCCCAGCATTTT | CASSQDSLTPQHF
TRBJ2-5 | NA | TRBV4-1 | NA | TGCGCCAGCAGCCAACTGTTGGGGGAGACCCAGTACTTC | CASSQLLGETQYF
TRBJ1-2 | NA | TRBV5-4 | NA | TGTGCCAGCAGCTTAGTACAGGGCCTCGATGGCTACACCTTC | CASSLVQGLDGYTF
TRBJ1-6 | NA | TRBV14 | NA | TGTGCCAGCAGCCAAGTGGTGGCCTCATTAAATTTCCCAGTTAATTCACCCCTCCACTTT | CASSQVVASLNFPVNSPLHF
TRBJ2-5 | NA | TRBV27 | TRBD2 | TGTGCCAGCAGTTTAAGCCTAGCGGGAGGTCGAGAGACCCAGTACTTC | CASSLSLAGGRETQYF
TRBJ1-1 | NA | TRBV19 | TRBD1 | TGTGCCAGTTCCCGGGACAGGGGTGACACTGAAGCTTTCTTT | CASSRDRGDTEAFF
TRBJ1-3 | NA | TRBV18 | NA | TGTGCCAGCTCACCCGACAGTTACCCTGGAAACACCATATATTTT | CASSPDSYPGNTIYF
TRBJ1-5 | once | TRBV19 | TRBD1 | TGTGCCAGTAGCCGGGACAGGGGGAACAATCAGCCCCAGCATTTT | CASSRDRGNNQPQHF
TRBJ2-6 | NA | TRBV6-6 | NA | TGTGCCAGCAGTCCCACTGGGACGGCGCACTCTGGGGCCAACGTCCTGACTTTC | CASSPTGTAHSGANVLTF
TRBJ1-1 | NA | TRBV2 | NA | TGTGCCAGCAGTGAAATTTCCAGGGGTGGGGAAGCTTTCTTT | CASSEISRGGEAFF
TRBJ2-1 | NA | TRBV5-1 | TRBD2 | TGCGCCAGCAGCTTCCCCGGACTAGCGGGGAATTTCGTACGGGAGCAGTTCTTC | CASSFPGLAGNFVREQFF
TRBJ2-1 | NA | TRBV5-1 | TRBD1 | TGCGCCAGCAGCTTGTTGGGACAGGTTCTAAGCTCCTACAATGAGCAGTTCTTC | CASSLLGQVLSSYNEQFF
TRBJ2-1 | NA | TRBV24-1 | TRBD2 | TGTGCCACCAGTGAGGGAAGGGGGGGACTAGCCAGCTCCTACAATGAGCAGTTCTTC | CATSEGRGGLASSYNEQFF
TRBJ2-3 | NA | TRBV7-9 | NA | TGTGCCAGCAGTCCTTCCCAAAGCGGAGTCGGCACAGATACGCAGTATTTT | CASSPSQSGVGTDTQYF
TRBJ2-7 | NA | TRBV10-2 | NA | TGCGCCAGCAGGGATGGGAGTACGGTATCCTACGAGCAGTACTTC | CASRDGSTVSYEQYF
TRBJ1-2 | once | TRBV28 | NA | TGTGCCAGCAACCACCCTAACTATGGCTACACCTTC | CASNHPNYGYTF
TRBJ2-1 | NA | TRBV19 | NA | TGTGCCAGTAGTATGGAGGGTTGGCGGGACGGTTACAATGAGCAGTTCTTC | CASSMEGWRDGYNEQFF